This T cell receptor (beta chain) comes out of a study of cytomegalovirus exposure and HLA in healthy donors. At the level of the study: Drawn from HLA-typed donors, some 80 million unique TCRs were held in an early data release.

Details on this clone: The antigen remains undetermined.

General study findings and limits: Some TCR beta chains (roughly 150 of them) were listed as cytomegalovirus-associated.

The primer mix had 60 Vbeta and 13 Jbeta primers. Clones were read by immunoSEQ multiplex PCR, and TCRdb kept only the in-frame ones, dropping some. The sample has about 150,000 clones; 75% to 80% are singletons. The J segment lost 1 base and the V segment lost 10 bases, leaving 6 bases of the junction unmatched. CDR1 and CDR2 from the germline V gene are WSHSY and SAAADI. This CDR3 is built from 13 residues. The chain carries TRBV10-2 and TRBJ2-5; 7 nucleotides match TRBD2. The source is a male donor in good health and CMV-seronegative. Sequenced material: PBMCs. The CDR3 reads CATGTGGQETQYF. The CDR3 region has the DNA TGCGCCACCGGAACGGGGGGCCAAGAGACCCAGTACTTC.